This T cell receptor beta chain was sequenced in a study of OX40 agonist ivuxolimab in advanced cancers. Study-wide background: Ivuxolimab was delivered to patients intravenously every 2 weeks at doses spanning 0.01 to 10 mg/kg. Study-level results: Relatively little clonal expansion, among the lowest observed, appeared in partial responders at 0.1-3.0 mg/kg.

As for this clone: Antigen: not known.

Assay: immunoSEQ multiplex PCR; the TCRdb copy retains only in-frame clones and omits some. The table lists 14,000 to 15,000 clones, about 80% of them singletons. At baseline, cycle 4 day 1, and cycle 7 day 1, blood was sampled. Trimming left V 2 bases short and J 6 bases short, with 14 bases between. There are 15 residues in the CDR3. Germline lookup yields CDR1 MDHEN and CDR2 SYDVKM. This TCR came from an adult with an advanced solid tumor such as melanoma, head and neck, liver or kidney cancer. The sequencing here drew on CD4+ or CD8+ T cells sorted from blood, taken in a trial of the OX40 agonist ivuxolimab. This sequence joins TRBV28 and TRBJ1-5; no clear D gene. The CDR3 nucleotides are TGTGCCAGCAGTTTAGGGCAGCCGATTAGTCAGCCCCAGCATTTT. Its protein is CASSLGQPISQPQHF.